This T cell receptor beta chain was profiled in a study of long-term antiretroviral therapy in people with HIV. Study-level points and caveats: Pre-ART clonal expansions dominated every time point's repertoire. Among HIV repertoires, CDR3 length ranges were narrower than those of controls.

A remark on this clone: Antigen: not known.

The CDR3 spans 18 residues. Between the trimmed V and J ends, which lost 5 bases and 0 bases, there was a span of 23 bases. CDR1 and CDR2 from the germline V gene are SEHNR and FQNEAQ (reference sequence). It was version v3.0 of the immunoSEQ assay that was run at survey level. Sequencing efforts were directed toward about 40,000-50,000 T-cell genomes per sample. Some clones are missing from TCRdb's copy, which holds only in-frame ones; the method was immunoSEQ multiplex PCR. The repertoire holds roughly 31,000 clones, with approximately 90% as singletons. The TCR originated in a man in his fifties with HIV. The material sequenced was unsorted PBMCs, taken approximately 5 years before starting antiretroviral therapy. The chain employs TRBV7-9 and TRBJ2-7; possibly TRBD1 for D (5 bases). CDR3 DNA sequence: TGTGCCAGCAGCGCTCCCCTTTCGGACATCCTAAGCTCCTACGAGCAGTACTTC. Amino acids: CASSAPLSDILSSYEQYF.